Reported below is one T cell receptor (beta chain). The time point is: pretreatment peripheral blood. The sample originates from a study of PD-L1 blockade in urothelial cancer. Repertoires were generated with immunoSEQ multiplex PCR, while TCRdb's copy carries only in-frame clones and drops some. The table includes around 40,000 clones, approximately 89% detected once. Trimming removed 5 bases from V and 7 bases from J, with 17 bases in between. CDR1 MGHDK and CDR2 SYGVNS come from the germline V gene. The CDR3 consists of 15 residues. The sequenced sample was PBMCs, obtained around atezolizumab (anti-PD-L1) treatment. This receptor was taken from a woman aged 55-75 years with urothelial cancer. This sequence joins TRBV25-1 and TRBJ2-2; D not certain. The CDR3 nucleotides are TGTGCCAGCAGTACCCTCACCCAAATGAGCGGGGAGCTGTTTTTT. Protein: CASSTLTQMSGELFF.